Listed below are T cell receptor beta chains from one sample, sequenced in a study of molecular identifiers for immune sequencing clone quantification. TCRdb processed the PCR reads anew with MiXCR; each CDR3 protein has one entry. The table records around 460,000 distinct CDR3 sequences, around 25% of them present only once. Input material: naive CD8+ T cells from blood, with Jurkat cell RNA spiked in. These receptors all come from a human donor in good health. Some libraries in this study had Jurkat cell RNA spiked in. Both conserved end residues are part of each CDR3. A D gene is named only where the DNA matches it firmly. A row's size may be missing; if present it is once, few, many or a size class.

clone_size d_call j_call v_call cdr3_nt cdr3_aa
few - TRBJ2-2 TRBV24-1 TGTGCCACCAGTGATTTGCCCGTGAGTGCCGGGAACACCGGGGAGCTGTTTTTT CATSDLPVSAGNTGELFF
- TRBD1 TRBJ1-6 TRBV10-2 TGCGCCAGCACCCAGAGGACAGGGTGGGGTTCACCCCTCCACTTT CASTQRTGWGSPLHF
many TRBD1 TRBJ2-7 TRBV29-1 TGCAGCGTTGAAGGGGGACAGGGACCCTACGAGCAGTACTTC CSVEGGQGPYEQYF
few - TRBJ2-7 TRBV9 TGTGCCACCCAATATACGGGGCAGTACTTC CATQYTGQYF
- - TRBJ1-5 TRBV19 TGTGCCACTTCTGCCTTAGGTCCCCAGCATTTT CATSALGPQHF
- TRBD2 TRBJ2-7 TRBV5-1 TGCGCCAGCACCGGGACTAGCGGGGGGTCGGGCGAGCAGTACTTC CASTGTSGGSGEQYF
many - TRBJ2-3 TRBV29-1 TGCAGCGTTCATGACTACACAGATACGCAGTATTTT CSVHDYTDTQYF
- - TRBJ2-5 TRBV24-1 TGTGCCACCAGTGATTCACTTGTTGGCCCGGACCCTGGAGGCGAGACCCAGTACTTC CATSDSLVGPDPGGETQYF
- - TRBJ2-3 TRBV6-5 TGTGCCAGCGGGCAAGGGAAAGATACGCAGTATTTT CASGQGKDTQYF
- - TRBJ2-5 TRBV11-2 TGTGCCAGCAGCCCTTACAACGCAGGGGAGACCCAGTACTTC CASSPYNAGETQYF
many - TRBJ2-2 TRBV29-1 TGCAGCGTAATAGAAGTCACCGGGGAGCTGTTTTTT CSVIEVTGELFF
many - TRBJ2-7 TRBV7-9 TGTGCCAGCAGCCCGCGGACAGCCTCCTACGAGCAGTACTTC CASSPRTASYEQYF
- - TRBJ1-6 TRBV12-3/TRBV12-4 TGTGCCAGCACCGACCGAATAACTGATTCACCCCTCCACTTT CASTDRITDSPLHF
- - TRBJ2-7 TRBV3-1 TGTGCCAGCAGCCAAGACCCTGGGGCGGGTAGCGAGCAGTACTTC CASSQDPGAGSEQYF
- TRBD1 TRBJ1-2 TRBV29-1 TGCAGCGTTGTGAGCTGGGACCAGGCAGGGGGACACTATGGCTACACCTTC CSVVSWDQAGGHYGYTF
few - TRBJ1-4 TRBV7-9 TGTGCCAGCAGCTCTCCCCGGCGGACTAATGAAAAACTGTTTTTT CASSSPRRTNEKLFF
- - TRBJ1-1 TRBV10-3 TGTGCCATCTGGGCAGGTAACACTGAAGCTTTCTTT CAIWAGNTEAFF
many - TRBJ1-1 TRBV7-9 TGTGCCAGCAGCCACGACTTGAACACTGAAGCTTTCTTT CASSHDLNTEAFF
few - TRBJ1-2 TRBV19 TGTGCCAGTTGGACATTGGACGGCTACACCTTC CASWTLDGYTF
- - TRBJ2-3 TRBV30 TGTGCCTGGATCCTGACCGGGGTCATGACAGATACGCAGTATTTT CAWILTGVMTDTQYF
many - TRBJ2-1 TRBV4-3 TGCGCCAGCAGCCAAATAACAGGGTTTTACAATGAGCAGTTCTTC CASSQITGFYNEQFF
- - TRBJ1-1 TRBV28 TGTGCCACCGCGGGTGCCGTTAGCACTGAAGCTTCCTTT CATAGAVSTEASF
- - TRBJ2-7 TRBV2 TGTGCCAGCAGTGAATTCGGGGGAGGCTGGTACGAGCAGTGCTTC CASSEFGGGWYEQCF
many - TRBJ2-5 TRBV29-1 TGCAGCGTTGAGGGACAAGAGACCCAGTACTTC CSVEGQETQYF
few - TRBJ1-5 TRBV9 TGTGCCAGCAGCGTAGACGGGTCAGTTACGCAGCCCCAGCATTTT CASSVDGSVTQPQHF
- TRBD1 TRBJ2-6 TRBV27 TGTGCCAGCAGTTTAACGGGGACAGGGAAAAGCTCTGGGGCCAACGTCCTGGCTTTC CASSLTGTGKSSGANVLAF
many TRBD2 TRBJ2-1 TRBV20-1 TGCAGTGCTGAATCCCCAATCGGGGGGGAATTCTACAATGAGCAGTTCTTC CSAESPIGGEFYNEQFF